This T cell receptor (beta chain) was captured by sequencing in a study of technical replicates of blood from a few donors. This CDR3 comprises 13 residues. The ends lost 3 bases at V and 6 bases at J; junction bases unmatched: 4. Germline CDR1 reads KGHSH; CDR2 reads LQKENI. Assay used: immunoSEQ multiplex PCR; TCRdb lists only in-frame clones, some missing. The sample includes 75,000 or so clones, 85% to 95% of them seen just once. This receptor was identified in a human donor in good health. The sequencing sample was made of T cells isolated from PBMCs. The V gene is TRBV18, the J gene TRBJ2-7; 8 bases line up with TRBD1. CDR3 protein: CASSPSTGVEQYF. CDR3 in DNA: TGTGCCAGCTCACCGTCGACAGGGGTCGAGCAGTACTTC.